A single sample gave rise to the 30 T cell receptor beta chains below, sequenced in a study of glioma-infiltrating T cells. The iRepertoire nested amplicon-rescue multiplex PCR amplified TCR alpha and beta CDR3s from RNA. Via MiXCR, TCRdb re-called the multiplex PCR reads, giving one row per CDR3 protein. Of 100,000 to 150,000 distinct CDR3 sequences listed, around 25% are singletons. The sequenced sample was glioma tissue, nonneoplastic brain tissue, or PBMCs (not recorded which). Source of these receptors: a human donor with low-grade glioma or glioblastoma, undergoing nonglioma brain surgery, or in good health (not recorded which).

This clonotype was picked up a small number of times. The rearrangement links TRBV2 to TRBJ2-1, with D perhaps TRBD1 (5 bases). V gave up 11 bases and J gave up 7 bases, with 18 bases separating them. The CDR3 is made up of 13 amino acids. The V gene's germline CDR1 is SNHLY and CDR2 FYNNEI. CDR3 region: CASLGQPVNEQFF. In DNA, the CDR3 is TGTGCCTCCCTGGGGCAGCCGGTAAATGAGCAGTTCTTC.

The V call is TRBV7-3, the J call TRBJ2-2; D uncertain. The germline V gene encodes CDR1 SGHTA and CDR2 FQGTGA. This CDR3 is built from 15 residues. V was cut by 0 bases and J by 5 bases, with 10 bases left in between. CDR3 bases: TGTGCCAGCAGCTTAACAGCTGTTAATACCGGGGAGCTGTTTTTT. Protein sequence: CASSLTAVNTGELFF.

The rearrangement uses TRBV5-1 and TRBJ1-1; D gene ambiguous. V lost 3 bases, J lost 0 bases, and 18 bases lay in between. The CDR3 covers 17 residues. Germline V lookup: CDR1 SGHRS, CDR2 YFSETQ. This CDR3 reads CASSSTPRQHMNTEAFF. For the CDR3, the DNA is TGCGCCAGCAGCTCCACCCCCAGGCAGCACATGAACACTGAAGCTTTCTTT.

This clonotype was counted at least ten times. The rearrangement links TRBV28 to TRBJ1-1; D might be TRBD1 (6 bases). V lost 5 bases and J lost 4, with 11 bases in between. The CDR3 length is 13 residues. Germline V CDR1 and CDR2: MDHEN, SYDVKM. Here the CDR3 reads CASSNRESTEAFF. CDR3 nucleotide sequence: TGTGCCAGCAGTAACAGGGAATCCACTGAAGCTTTCTTT.

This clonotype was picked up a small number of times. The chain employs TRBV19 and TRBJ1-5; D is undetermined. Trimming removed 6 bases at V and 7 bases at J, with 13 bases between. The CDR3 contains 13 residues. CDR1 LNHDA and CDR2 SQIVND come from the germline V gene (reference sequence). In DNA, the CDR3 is TGTGCCAGTAGGATCTGGGGTTCACAGCCCCAGCATTTT. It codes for CASRIWGSQPQHF. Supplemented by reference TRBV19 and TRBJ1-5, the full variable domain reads DGGITQSPKYLFRKEGQNVTLSCEQNLNHDAMYWYRQDPGQGLRLIYYSQIVNDFQKGDIAEGYSVSREKKESFPLTVTSAQKNPTAFYLCASRIWGSQPQHFGDGTRLSIL.

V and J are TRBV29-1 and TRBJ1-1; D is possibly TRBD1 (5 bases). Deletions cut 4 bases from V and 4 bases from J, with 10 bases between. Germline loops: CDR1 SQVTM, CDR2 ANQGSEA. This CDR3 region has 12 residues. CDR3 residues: CSVVGEGTEAFF. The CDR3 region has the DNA TGCAGCGTTGTGGGGGAGGGCACTGAAGCTTTCTTT.

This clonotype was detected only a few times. CDR3 in amino acids: CASVLNTQYF. As DNA, the CDR3 is TGTGCCAGCGTTTTAAATACGCAGTATTTT. The genes are TRBV6-1 and TRBJ2-3; D remains unclear. The CDR3 length is 10 residues. In germline, CDR1 is MNHNS, CDR2 SASEGT. V lost 8 bases, J lost 7 bases, and 7 bases lay in between.

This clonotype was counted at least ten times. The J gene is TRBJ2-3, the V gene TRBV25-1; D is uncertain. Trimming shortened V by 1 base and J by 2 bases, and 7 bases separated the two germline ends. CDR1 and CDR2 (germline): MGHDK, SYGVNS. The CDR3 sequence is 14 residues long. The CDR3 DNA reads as TGTGCCAGCAGTGAATTGGGCCTCACAGATACGCAGTATTTT. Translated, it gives CASSELGLTDTQYF.

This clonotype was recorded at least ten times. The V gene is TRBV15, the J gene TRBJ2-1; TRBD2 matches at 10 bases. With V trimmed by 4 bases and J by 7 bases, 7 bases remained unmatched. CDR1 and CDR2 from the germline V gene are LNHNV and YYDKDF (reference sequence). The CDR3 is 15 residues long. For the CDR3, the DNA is TGTGCCACCAGCAAAGCGGGGGGGCCTGGGAATGAGCAGTTCTTC. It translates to CATSKAGGPGNEQFF. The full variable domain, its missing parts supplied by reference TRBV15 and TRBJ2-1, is DAMVIQNPRYQVTQFGKPVTLSCSQTLNHNVMYWYQQKSSQAPKLLFHYYDKDFNNEADTPDNFQSRRPNTSFCFLDIRSPGLGDTAMYLCATSKAGGPGNEQFFGPGTRLTVL.

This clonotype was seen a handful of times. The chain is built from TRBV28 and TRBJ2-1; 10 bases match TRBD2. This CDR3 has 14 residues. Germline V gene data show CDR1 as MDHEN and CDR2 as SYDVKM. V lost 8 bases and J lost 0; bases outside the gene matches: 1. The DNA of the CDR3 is TGTGCCAGCGGGACTAGCGCCTCCTACAATGAGCAGTTCTTC. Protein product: CASGTSASYNEQFF.

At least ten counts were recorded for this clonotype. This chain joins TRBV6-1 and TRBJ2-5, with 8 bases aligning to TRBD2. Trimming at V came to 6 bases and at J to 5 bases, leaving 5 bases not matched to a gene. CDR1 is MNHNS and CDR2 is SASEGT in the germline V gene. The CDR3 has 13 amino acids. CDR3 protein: CASRRTSIETQYF. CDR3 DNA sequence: TGTGCCAGCAGGCGGACTAGCATCGAGACCCAGTACTTC.

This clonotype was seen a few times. In DNA, the CDR3 is TGTGCCACCAGTGAACCGACAGGGTCCAATGAGCAGTTCTTC. Translation gives CATSEPTGSNEQFF. The rearrangement links TRBV24-1 to TRBJ2-1; 7 bases map to TRBD1. Trimming cost V 4 bases and J 6 bases; bases outside gene matches: 5. The CDR3 runs to 14 residues. In germline, CDR1 is KGHDR, CDR2 SFDVKD.

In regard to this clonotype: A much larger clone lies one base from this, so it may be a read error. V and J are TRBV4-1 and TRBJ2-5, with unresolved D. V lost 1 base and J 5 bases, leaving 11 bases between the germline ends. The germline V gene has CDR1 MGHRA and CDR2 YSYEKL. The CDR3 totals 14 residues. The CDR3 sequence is CASSQVTAWETQYF. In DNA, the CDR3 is TGCGCCAGCAGCCAAGTCACGGCTTGGGAGACCCAGTACTTC.

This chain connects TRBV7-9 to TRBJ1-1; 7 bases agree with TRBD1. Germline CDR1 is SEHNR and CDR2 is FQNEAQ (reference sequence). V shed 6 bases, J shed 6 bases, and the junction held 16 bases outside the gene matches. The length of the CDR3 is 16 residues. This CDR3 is CASSWSGRGILPEAFF. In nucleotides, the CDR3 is TGTGCCAGCAGTTGGTCGGGCAGGGGGATCCTCCCTGAAGCTTTCTTT. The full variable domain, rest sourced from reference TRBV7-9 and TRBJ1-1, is DTGVSQNPRHKITKRGQNVTFRCDPISEHNRLYWYRQTLGQGPEFLTYFQNEAQLEKSRLLSDRFSAERPKGSFSTLEIQRTEQGDSAMYLCASSWSGRGILPEAFFGQGTRLTVV.

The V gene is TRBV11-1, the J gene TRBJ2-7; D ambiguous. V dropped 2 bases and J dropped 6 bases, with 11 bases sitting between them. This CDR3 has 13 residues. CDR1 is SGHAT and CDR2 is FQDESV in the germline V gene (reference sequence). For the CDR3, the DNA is TGTGCCAGCAGCTTATTTTTGAGGAGCGAGCAGTACGTC. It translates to CASSLFLRSEQYV.

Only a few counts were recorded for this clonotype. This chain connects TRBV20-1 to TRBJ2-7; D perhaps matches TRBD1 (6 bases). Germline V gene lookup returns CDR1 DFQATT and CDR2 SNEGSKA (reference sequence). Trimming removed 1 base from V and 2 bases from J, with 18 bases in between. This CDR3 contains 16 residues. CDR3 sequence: CSARVPYAGVTYEQYV. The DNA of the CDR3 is TGCAGTGCTAGAGTACCTTATGCAGGGGTGACCTACGAGCAGTACGTC.

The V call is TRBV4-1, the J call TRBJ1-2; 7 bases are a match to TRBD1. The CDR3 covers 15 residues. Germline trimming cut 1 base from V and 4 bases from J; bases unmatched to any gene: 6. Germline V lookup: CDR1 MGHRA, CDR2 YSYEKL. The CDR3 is CASSQGQGGIYGYTF. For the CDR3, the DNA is TGCGCCAGCAGCCAAGGTCAGGGGGGGATCTATGGCTACACCTTC.

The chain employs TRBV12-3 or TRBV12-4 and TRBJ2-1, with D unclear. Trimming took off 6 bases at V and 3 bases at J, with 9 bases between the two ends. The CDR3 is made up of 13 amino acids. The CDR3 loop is CASSDINYNEQFF. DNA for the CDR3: TGTGCCAGCAGCGACATTAACTACAATGAGCAGTTCTTC.

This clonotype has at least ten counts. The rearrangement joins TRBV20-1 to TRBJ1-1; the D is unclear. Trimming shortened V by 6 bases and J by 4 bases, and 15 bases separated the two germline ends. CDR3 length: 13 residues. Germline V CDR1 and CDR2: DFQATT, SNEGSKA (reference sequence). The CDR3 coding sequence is TGCAGTGCCCTCCGGGTGTCGGGCACTGAAGCTTTCTTT. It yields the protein CSALRVSGTEAFF.

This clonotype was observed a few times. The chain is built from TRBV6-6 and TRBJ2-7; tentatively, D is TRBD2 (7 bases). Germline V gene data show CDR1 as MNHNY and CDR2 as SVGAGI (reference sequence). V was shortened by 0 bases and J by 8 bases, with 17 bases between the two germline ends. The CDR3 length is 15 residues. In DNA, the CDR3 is TGTGCCAGCAGTTACTCGAGATCGGGGGGCGGCAAGCAGTACGTC. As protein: CASSYSRSGGGKQYV.

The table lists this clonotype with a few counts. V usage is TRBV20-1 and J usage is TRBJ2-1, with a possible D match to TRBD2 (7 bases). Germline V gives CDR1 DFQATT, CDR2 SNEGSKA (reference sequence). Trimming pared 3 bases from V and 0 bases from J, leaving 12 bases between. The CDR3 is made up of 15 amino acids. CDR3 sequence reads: CSASGRGASYNEQFF. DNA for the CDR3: TGCAGTGCTAGTGGACGGGGGGCCTCCTACAATGAGCAGTTCTTC.

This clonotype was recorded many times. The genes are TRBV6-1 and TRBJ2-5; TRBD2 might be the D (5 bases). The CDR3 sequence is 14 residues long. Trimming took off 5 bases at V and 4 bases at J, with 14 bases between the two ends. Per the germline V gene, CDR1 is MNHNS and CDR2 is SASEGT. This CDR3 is CASSQTGLRETQYF. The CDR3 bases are TGTGCCAGCAGTCAAACGGGGTTACGAGAGACCCAGTACTTC.

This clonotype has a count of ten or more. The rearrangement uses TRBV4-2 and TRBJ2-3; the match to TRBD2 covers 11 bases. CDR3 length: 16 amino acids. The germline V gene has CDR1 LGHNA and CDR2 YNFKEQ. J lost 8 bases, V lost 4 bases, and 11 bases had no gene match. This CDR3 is CASSPGGTSGPRTQYF. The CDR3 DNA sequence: TGTGCCAGCAGCCCAGGCGGGACTAGCGGTCCCCGTACGCAGTATTTT.

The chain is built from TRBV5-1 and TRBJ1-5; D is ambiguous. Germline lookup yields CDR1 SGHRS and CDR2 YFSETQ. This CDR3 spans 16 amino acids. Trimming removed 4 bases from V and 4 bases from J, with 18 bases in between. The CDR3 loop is CASSHTVPTNNQPQHF. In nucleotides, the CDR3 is TGCGCCAGCAGCCACACAGTACCGACAAATAATCAGCCCCAGCATTTT.

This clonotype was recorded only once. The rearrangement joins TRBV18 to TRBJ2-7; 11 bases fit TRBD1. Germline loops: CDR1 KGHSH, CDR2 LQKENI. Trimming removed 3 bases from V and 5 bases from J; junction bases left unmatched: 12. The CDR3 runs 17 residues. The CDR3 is CASSPLGTGGLSDEQYV. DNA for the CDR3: TGTGCCAGCTCACCCCTGGGGACAGGGGGGTTATCCGACGAGCAGTACGTC.

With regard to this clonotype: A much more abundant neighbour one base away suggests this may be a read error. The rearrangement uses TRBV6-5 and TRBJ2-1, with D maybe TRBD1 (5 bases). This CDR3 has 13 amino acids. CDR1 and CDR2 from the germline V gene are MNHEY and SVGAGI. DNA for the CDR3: TGTGCCAGCAGTTCGGACACCGTCAATGAGCAGTCCTTC. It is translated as CASSSDTVNEQSF.

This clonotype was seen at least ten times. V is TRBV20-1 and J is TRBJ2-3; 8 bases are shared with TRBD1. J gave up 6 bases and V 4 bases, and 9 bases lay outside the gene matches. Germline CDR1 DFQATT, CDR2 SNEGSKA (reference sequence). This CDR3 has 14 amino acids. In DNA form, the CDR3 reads TGCAGTGCTAAGGACAGGGTGCAGTTTGATACGCAGTATTTT. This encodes CSAKDRVQFDTQYF.

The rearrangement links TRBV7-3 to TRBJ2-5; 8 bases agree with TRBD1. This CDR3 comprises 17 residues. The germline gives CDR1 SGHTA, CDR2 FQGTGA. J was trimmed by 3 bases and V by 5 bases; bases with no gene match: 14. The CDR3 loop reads CASSLGTGPGLEETQYF. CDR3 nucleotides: TGTGCCAGCAGCCTCGGGACAGGCCCTGGCCTAGAAGAGACCCAGTACTTC.

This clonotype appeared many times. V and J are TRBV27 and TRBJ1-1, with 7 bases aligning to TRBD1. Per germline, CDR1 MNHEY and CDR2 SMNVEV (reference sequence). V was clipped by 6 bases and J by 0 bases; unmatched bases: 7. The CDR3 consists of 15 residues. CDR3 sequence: CASSRGQIMNTEAFF. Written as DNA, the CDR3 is TGTGCCAGCAGCCGGGGACAGATCATGAACACTGAAGCTTTCTTT.

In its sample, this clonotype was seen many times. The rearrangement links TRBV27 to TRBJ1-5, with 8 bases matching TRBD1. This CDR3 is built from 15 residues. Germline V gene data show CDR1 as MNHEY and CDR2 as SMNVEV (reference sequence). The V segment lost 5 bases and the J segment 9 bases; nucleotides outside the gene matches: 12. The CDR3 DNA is TGTGCCAGCAGTCCCCGAAGGACAGGGAGTCCGCCCCAGCATTTT. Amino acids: CASSPRRTGSPPQHF.